The rows below give T cell receptor beta chains drawn from one sample of a study of blood T cells in healthy people across ages. One entry per CDR3 protein results from TCRdb running MiXCR on the 5' RACE reads. In the table there are approximately 600,000 distinct CDR3 sequences, about 53% of which are singletons. Sequenced input: blood. Source of these receptors: a man aged 55 to 70 in good health. The CDR3 runs from the conserved cysteine through the conserved F or W. The listing skips clone size in some rows; elsewhere it reads once, few, many or a size class.

V gene: TRBV7-8; J gene: TRBJ2-7; clone size: -; CDR3 protein: CASSLGTVVYEQYF
V gene: TRBV6-5; J gene: -; clone size: -; CDR3 protein: CASSPASPGQGYEQYF
V gene: TRBV11-2; J gene: TRBJ2-1; clone size: -; CDR3 protein: CASSLGGQVGPYNEQFF
V gene: TRBV7-9; J gene: TRBJ1-6; clone size: -; CDR3 protein: CASSSAGYSPLHF
V gene: TRBV6-2/TRBV6-3; J gene: -; clone size: -; CDR3 protein: CASSYGEGAWYEQYF
V gene: TRBV2; J gene: TRBJ2-4; clone size: -; CDR3 protein: CASRGQGGIQYF
V gene: TRBV7-2; J gene: TRBJ2-4; clone size: few; CDR3 protein: CASSLEGQAAGGNIQYF
V gene: TRBV11-2; J gene: TRBJ2-7; clone size: -; CDR3 protein: CASSLDRTGGYEQYF
V gene: TRBV5-1; J gene: TRBJ2-5; clone size: -; CDR3 protein: CASSWAWDPGETQYF
V gene: TRBV27; J gene: TRBJ2-1; clone size: -; CDR3 protein: CASRATGSSYNEQFF
V gene: TRBV5-1; J gene: TRBJ2-5; clone size: -; CDR3 protein: CASSLMSEQETQYF
V gene: TRBV29-1; J gene: TRBJ2-1; clone size: -; CDR3 protein: CSVDPSSYNEQFF
V gene: TRBV24-1; J gene: TRBJ2-1; clone size: -; CDR3 protein: CATRKYNEQFF
V gene: TRBV13; J gene: TRBJ1-6; clone size: -; CDR3 protein: CASSLWQGLGSSPLHF
V gene: TRBV9; J gene: TRBJ2-1; clone size: -; CDR3 protein: CASSVVNGEQFF
V gene: TRBV6-2/TRBV6-3; J gene: TRBJ1-2; clone size: -; CDR3 protein: CASSTPTGTLYGYTF
V gene: TRBV29-1; J gene: TRBJ1-4; clone size: -; CDR3 protein: CSVRDSYEKLFF
V gene: TRBV20-1; J gene: TRBJ2-7; clone size: -; CDR3 protein: CSAREMGTSTYEQYF
V gene: TRBV5-1; J gene: TRBJ1-2; clone size: -; CDR3 protein: CASSWDTLGGYTF
V gene: TRBV5-1; J gene: TRBJ2-5; clone size: many; CDR3 protein: CASSLDGSKETQYF
V gene: TRBV7-9; J gene: TRBJ1-4; clone size: -; CDR3 protein: CASSLSGVTNEKLFF
V gene: TRBV5-6; J gene: TRBJ2-5; clone size: -; CDR3 protein: CASSLAPTGVRETQYF
V gene: TRBV7-2; J gene: TRBJ1-4; clone size: -; CDR3 protein: CASSLMGFGEKLFF
V gene: TRBV10-3; J gene: TRBJ1-1; clone size: few; CDR3 protein: CAISRDRATEAFF
V gene: TRBV5-1; J gene: TRBJ1-6; clone size: -; CDR3 protein: CASSRRDGSPLHF
V gene: TRBV2; J gene: TRBJ2-7; clone size: -; CDR3 protein: CASRGDNYNEQYF
V gene: TRBV28; J gene: TRBJ2-1; clone size: -; CDR3 protein: CASRSSRGPPYNEQFF
V gene: TRBV5-5; J gene: TRBJ2-5; clone size: few; CDR3 protein: CASSLAWGETQYF
V gene: TRBV3-1; J gene: TRBJ2-1; clone size: -; CDR3 protein: CASSPHWRGGRSYNEQFF
V gene: TRBV20-1; J gene: TRBJ2-7; clone size: -; CDR3 protein: CSARFGQGIPSEQYF
V gene: TRBV6-5; J gene: TRBJ2-7; clone size: -; CDR3 protein: CASSVGLWQGGEQYF
V gene: TRBV3-1; J gene: TRBJ1-1; clone size: -; CDR3 protein: CASSQGVRGNTEAFF
V gene: TRBV6-5; J gene: TRBJ2-1; clone size: -; CDR3 protein: CASSYRLGNEQFF
V gene: TRBV5-1; J gene: TRBJ1-6; clone size: few; CDR3 protein: CASSLDPGTTYNSPLHF
V gene: TRBV28; J gene: TRBJ1-1; clone size: few; CDR3 protein: CAARGLDTEAFF
V gene: TRBV5-1; J gene: TRBJ1-4; clone size: -; CDR3 protein: CASTKAADYNEKLFF
V gene: TRBV27; J gene: TRBJ1-2; clone size: once; CDR3 protein: CASRLDRDYGYTF
V gene: TRBV9; J gene: TRBJ2-5; clone size: -; CDR3 protein: CASSVAGLGYGETQYF
V gene: TRBV10-3; J gene: TRBJ2-1; clone size: -; CDR3 protein: CAISAKGAMDEQFF
V gene: TRBV5-1; J gene: TRBJ2-3; clone size: many; CDR3 protein: CASSPGQGSDTQYF
V gene: TRBV24-1; J gene: TRBJ2-5; clone size: -; CDR3 protein: CATSDSRTSVRETQYF
V gene: TRBV2; J gene: TRBJ1-2; clone size: few; CDR3 protein: CASNQGQGGYTF
V gene: TRBV6-5; J gene: TRBJ1-2; clone size: once; CDR3 protein: CASSADYYGYTF
V gene: TRBV20-1; J gene: TRBJ2-7; clone size: few; CDR3 protein: CSARAAGGPYEQYF
V gene: TRBV11-2; J gene: TRBJ2-1; clone size: -; CDR3 protein: CASSLVTSGAAYNEQFF
V gene: TRBV27; J gene: TRBJ1-1; clone size: -; CDR3 protein: CASSHWTLPNTEAFF
V gene: TRBV4-2; J gene: TRBJ1-6; clone size: -; CDR3 protein: CASSQEGGPVSPLHF
V gene: TRBV9; J gene: TRBJ1-6; clone size: -; CDR3 protein: CASSVASGGNYNSPLHF
V gene: TRBV3-1; J gene: TRBJ2-3; clone size: few; CDR3 protein: CASSQVGPDTQYF
V gene: TRBV5-5; J gene: TRBJ2-5; clone size: -; CDR3 protein: CASRNTPGLGEETQYF
V gene: TRBV10-3; J gene: TRBJ1-3; clone size: -; CDR3 protein: CAIGQQGSAGNTIYF
V gene: TRBV2; J gene: TRBJ2-5; clone size: -; CDR3 protein: CASRDEIETQYF
V gene: TRBV2; J gene: TRBJ1-2; clone size: -; CDR3 protein: CASSVDSSYGYTF
V gene: TRBV5-5; J gene: TRBJ2-3; clone size: -; CDR3 protein: CASSPQGRTDTQYF
V gene: TRBV15; J gene: TRBJ1-4; clone size: few; CDR3 protein: CATSREARGGKKLFF
V gene: TRBV5-1; J gene: TRBJ1-6; clone size: -; CDR3 protein: CASSLWGQWNSPLHF
V gene: TRBV18; J gene: TRBJ1-4; clone size: -; CDR3 protein: CASPPQGADGEKLFF
V gene: TRBV6-1; J gene: TRBJ2-7; clone size: -; CDR3 protein: CASSGATSGGVYEQYF
V gene: TRBV27; J gene: TRBJ2-2; clone size: -; CDR3 protein: CASSLGGAETGELFF
V gene: TRBV13; J gene: TRBJ1-2; clone size: -; CDR3 protein: CASSLSATGGANYGYTF